The rows below give T cell receptor beta chains drawn from one sample of a study of human T cells and chemical hapten exposure. TCRdb reanalysed the RACE reads using MiXCR and keeps one entry per CDR3 protein. The profile shows some 350,000 distinct CDR3 sequences, around 7% of them singletons. The sample was whole blood, taken in connection with sensitization to the hapten diphenylcyclopropenone (DPC). The receptors here all came from a young woman with alopecia areata. Some clones in this sample may be carry-over from other donors' samples. Each CDR3 is given with its conserved first and last residue. A D gene is named only where the DNA matches it firmly. Rows give clone size only sometimes, using once, few, many, or a class for an expanded clone.

D gene,J gene,V gene,clone size,CDR3 DNA,CDR3 protein
-,TRBJ1-5,TRBV10-2,-,TGCGCCAGCAGTGAAGGGTTGAATCAGCCCCAGCATTTT,CASSEGLNQPQHF
TRBD2,TRBJ2-5,TRBV7-2,many,TGTGCCAGCAGCTTTGGGCGGGGGGCCCAAGAGACCCAGTACTTC,CASSFGRGAQETQYF
-,TRBJ1-1,TRBV12-3/TRBV12-4,-,TGTGCCAGCAGTTTCTCGGTCAGCGGGAACACTGAAGCTTTCTTT,CASSFSVSGNTEAFF
-,TRBJ2-7,TRBV7-2,-,TGTGCCAGCAGCTTAGGACTACAATCTGGCGAGCAGTACTTC,CASSLGLQSGEQYF
-,TRBJ2-3,TRBV7-9,many,TGTGCCAGCAGTTCTCCGGGACTTGGCACAGATACGCAGTATTTT,CASSSPGLGTDTQYF
TRBD1,TRBJ1-5,TRBV27,-,TGTGCCAGCAGTCCCTGGGACAGGGCGAATCAGCCCCAGCATTTT,CASSPWDRANQPQHF
-,TRBJ2-3,TRBV3-1,few,TGTGCCAGCAGCCCCCACAGGGATACGCAGTATTTT,CASSPHRDTQYF
TRBD1,TRBJ1-4,TRBV7-9,many,TGTGCCAGCAGCTTCTCGACAGGGAGGGATGAAAAACTGTTTTTT,CASSFSTGRDEKLFF
-,TRBJ2-6,TRBV6-4,many,TGTGCCAGCAGTGACGGCCCCTCGACCTCTGGGGCCAACGTCCTGACTTTC,CASSDGPSTSGANVLTF
-,TRBJ2-1,TRBV6-6,few,TGTGCCAGCAGTCAGTATGAGCAGTTCTTC,CASSQYEQFF
TRBD1,TRBJ1-2,TRBV9,many,TGTGCCAGCAGCGTAGAGAGTGTAGGGGGCGCGGCGTATGGCTACACCTTC,CASSVESVGGAAYGYTF
-,TRBJ2-5,TRBV2,many,TGTGCCAGCAGCCGTGACTACCTCCAAGAGACCCAGTACTTC,CASSRDYLQETQYF
TRBD1,TRBJ2-3,TRBV28,many,TGTGCCAGCAGTTTCGAGACAGGGGGTCCAGATACGCAGTATTTT,CASSFETGGPDTQYF
-,TRBJ2-3,TRBV20-1,few,TGCAGCCCCCGAAGGGTCAGCGGCCGCCCGTGGACGCAGTATTTT,CSPRRVSGRPWTQYF
-,TRBJ2-2,TRBV11-2,-,TGTGCCAGCAGCTCCGGAGCCGGGGAGCTGTTTTTT,CASSSGAGELFF
-,TRBJ2-3,TRBV2,many,TGTGCCAGCAGTGAAGCGTTGGGCTTCACAGATACGCAGTATTTT,CASSEALGFTDTQYF
-,TRBJ2-3,TRBV6-5,many,TGTGCCAGCGGGCGGGGGCCCACAGATACGCAGTATTTT,CASGRGPTDTQYF
TRBD1,TRBJ1-5,TRBV28,many,TGTGCCAGCAGTTTACGACAGGGAAAGGTAAACCAGCCCCAGCATTTT,CASSLRQGKVNQPQHF
-,TRBJ1-1,TRBV4-3,medium-sized,TGCGCCAGCAGCCCCGAGGCCGAGAGTGAAGCTTTCTTT,CASSPEAESEAFF
TRBD1,TRBJ1-4,TRBV7-2,few,TGTGCCAGCAGCCTGCAGACAGGGGGCGGAGAAAAACTGTTTTTT,CASSLQTGGGEKLFF
-,TRBJ2-5,TRBV6-1,few,TGTGCCAGCAGTAGTGGGACCCAAGAGACCCAGTACTTC,CASSSGTQETQYF
-,TRBJ1-1,TRBV27,few,TGTGCCAGCAGTTTACGAGGGTATCATAACACTGAAGCTTTCTTT,CASSLRGYHNTEAFF
-,TRBJ1-1,TRBV12-3/TRBV12-4,many,TGTGCCAGCAGTGCGGACGCAGTAGGGGAAGCTTTCTTT,CASSADAVGEAFF
-,TRBJ2-2,TRBV6-5,few,TGTGCCAGCAGTTACGAGGGTGGGGCCTGGGAGCTGTTTTTT,CASSYEGGAWELFF
-,TRBJ2-4,TRBV5-6,few,TGTGCCAGCAGTCCAAGGTGGCAGGTGGCCAAAAACATTCAGTACTTC,CASSPRWQVAKNIQYF
TRBD1,TRBJ1-2,TRBV29-1,few,TGCAGCGTTATCCCGGGACAGGGGGTTTTTCGTTACACCTTC,CSVIPGQGVFRYTF
TRBD1,TRBJ2-7,TRBV6-5,few,TGTGCCAGCAGTTACGCGGCGGGGACAGGGGCGGCCTACGAGCAGTACTTC,CASSYAAGTGAAYEQYF
-,TRBJ2-6,TRBV6-1,-,TGTGCCAGCAGTGAACATCCAGGGGCTGGGGCCAACGTCCTGACTTTC,CASSEHPGAGANVLTF
TRBD2,TRBJ2-6,TRBV3-1,many,TGTGCCAGCAGCTCCGGGACTAGCGGGTCTGGGGCCAACGTCCTGACTTTC,CASSSGTSGSGANVLTF
TRBD1,TRBJ1-1,TRBV20-1,-,TGCAGTGCCAACCGGGACAGGGGACTTATCGCAGTGAACACTGAATCTTTCTTT,CSANRDRGLIAVNTESFF
TRBD2,TRBJ2-1,TRBV6-5,-,TGTGCCAGCAGTTACTGGGGGCGGGGGGGACCCTACAATGAGCAGTTCTTC,CASSYWGRGGPYNEQFF
TRBD1,TRBJ1-4,TRBV5-1,many,TGCGCCAGCAGCCCAGACCCACAGGGGGTCGGTGAAAAACTGTTTTTT,CASSPDPQGVGEKLFF
-,TRBJ1-1,TRBV12-3/TRBV12-4,-,TGTGCCAGCGAAAGGAGGGAGAGTGGCGCTGAAGCTTTCTTT,CASERRESGAEAFF